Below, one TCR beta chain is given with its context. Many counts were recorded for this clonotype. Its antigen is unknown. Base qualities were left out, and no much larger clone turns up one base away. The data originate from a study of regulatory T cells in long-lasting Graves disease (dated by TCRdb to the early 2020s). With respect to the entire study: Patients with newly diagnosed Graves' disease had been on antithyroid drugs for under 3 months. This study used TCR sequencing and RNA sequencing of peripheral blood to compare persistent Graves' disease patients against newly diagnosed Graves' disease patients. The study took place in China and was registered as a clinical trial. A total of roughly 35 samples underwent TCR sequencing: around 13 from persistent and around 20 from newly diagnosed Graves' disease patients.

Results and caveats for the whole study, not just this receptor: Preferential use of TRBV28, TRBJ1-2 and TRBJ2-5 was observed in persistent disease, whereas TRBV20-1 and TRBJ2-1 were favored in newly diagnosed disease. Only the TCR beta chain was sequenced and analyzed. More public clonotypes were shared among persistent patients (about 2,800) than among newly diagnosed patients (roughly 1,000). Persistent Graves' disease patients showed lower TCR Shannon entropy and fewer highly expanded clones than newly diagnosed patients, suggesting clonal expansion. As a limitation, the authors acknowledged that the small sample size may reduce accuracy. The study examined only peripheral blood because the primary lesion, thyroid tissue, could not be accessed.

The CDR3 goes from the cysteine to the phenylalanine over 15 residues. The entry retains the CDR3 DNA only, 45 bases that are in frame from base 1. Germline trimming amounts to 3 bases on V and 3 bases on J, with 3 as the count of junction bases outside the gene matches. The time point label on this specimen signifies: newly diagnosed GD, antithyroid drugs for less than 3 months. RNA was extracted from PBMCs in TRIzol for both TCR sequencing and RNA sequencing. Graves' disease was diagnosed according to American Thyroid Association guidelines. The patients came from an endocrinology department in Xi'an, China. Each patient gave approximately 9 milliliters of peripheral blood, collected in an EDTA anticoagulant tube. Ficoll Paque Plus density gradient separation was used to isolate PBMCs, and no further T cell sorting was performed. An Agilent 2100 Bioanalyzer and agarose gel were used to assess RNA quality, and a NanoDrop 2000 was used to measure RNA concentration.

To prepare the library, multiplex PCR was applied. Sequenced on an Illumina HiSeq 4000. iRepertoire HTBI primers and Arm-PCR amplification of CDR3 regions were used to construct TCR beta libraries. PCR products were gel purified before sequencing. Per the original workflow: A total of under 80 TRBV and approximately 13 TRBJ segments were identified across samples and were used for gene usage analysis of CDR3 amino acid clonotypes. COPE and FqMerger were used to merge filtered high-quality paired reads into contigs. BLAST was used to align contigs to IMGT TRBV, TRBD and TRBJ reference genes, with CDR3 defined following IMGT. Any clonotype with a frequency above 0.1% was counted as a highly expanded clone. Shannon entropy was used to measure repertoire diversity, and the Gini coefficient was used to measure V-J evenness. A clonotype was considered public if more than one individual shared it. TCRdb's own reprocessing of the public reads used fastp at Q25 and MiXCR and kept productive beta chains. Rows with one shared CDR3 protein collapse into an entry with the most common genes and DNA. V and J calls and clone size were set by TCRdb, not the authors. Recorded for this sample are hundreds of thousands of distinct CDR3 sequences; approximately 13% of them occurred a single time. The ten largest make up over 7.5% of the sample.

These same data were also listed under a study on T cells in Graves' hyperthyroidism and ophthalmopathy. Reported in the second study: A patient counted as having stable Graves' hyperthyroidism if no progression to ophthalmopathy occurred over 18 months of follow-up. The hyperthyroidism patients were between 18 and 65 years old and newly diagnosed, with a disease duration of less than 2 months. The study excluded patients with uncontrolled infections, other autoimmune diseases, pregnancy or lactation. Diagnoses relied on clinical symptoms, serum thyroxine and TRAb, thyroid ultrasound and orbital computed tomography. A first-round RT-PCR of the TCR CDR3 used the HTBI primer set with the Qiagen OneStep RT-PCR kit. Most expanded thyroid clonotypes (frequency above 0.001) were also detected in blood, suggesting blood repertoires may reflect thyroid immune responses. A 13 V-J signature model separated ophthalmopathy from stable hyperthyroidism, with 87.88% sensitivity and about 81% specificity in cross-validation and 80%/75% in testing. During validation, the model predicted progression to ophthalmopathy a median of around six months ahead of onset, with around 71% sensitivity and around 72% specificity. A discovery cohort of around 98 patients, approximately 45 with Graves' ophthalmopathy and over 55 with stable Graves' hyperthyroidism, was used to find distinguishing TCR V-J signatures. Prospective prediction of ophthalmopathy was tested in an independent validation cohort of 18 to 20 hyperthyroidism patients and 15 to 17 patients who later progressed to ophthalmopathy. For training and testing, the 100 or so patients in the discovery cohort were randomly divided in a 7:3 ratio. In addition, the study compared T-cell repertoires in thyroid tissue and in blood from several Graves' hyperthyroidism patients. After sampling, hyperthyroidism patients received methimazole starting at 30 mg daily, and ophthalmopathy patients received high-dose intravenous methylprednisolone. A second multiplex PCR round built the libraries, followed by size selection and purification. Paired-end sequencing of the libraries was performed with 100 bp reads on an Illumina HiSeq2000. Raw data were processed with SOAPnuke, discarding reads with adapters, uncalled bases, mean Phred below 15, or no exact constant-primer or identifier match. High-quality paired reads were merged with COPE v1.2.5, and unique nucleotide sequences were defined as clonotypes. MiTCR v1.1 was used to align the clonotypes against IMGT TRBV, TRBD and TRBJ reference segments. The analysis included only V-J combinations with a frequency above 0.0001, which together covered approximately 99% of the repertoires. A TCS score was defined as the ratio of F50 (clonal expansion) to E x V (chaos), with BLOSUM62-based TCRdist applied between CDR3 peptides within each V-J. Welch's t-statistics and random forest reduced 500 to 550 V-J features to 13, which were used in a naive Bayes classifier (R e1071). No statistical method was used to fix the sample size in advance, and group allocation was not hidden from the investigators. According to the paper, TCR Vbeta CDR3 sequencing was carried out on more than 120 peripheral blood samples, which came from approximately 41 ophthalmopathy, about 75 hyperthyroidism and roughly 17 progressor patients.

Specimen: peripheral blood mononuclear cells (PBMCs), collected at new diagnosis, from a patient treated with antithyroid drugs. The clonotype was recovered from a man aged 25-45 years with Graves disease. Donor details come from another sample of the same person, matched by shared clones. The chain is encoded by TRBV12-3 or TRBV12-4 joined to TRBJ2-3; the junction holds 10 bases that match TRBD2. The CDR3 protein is CASSFPAGGTDTQYF. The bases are TGTGCCAGCAGTTTTCCAGCGGGAGGGACAGATACGCAGTATTTT.